The present T cell receptor (beta chain) was sequenced within a study of blood T cell repertoires in COVID-19. Sequencing used immunoSEQ multiplex PCR; TCRdb keeps in-frame clones, though not all of them. The data contain about 83,000 clones, under 95% of them singletons. Germline-derived CDR1 and CDR2 are SGHRS and YFSETQ. Trimming shortened V by 0 bases and J by 12 bases, and 12 bases separated the two germline ends. The CDR3 consists of 12 residues. Sequencing used peripheral blood. This TCR was sampled from a woman of 80 years or more with active or convalescent COVID-19. The rearrangement links TRBV5-1 to TRBJ1-2; perhaps TRBD1 as D (5 bases). CDR3 sequence: CASSLERGRDTF. CDR3 nucleotide sequence: TGCGCCAGCAGCTTGGAAAGGGGTCGGGACACCTTC.